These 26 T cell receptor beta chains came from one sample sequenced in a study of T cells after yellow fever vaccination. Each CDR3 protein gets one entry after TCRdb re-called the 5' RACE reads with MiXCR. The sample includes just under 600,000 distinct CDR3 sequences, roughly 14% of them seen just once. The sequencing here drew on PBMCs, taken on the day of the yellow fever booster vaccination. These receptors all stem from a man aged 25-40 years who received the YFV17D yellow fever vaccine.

CDR3 loop: CASSLAPGLDYEQYF. DNA for the CDR3: TGTGCCAGCAGCTTAGCACCGGGACTAGACTACGAGCAGTACTTC. This chain connects TRBV7-2 to TRBJ2-7; 8 nucleotides match TRBD2. Germline trimming cut 0 bases from V and 3 bases from J; bases unmatched to any gene: 4. Germline V gene data show CDR1 as SGHTA and CDR2 as FQGNSA. The CDR3 contains 15 residues.

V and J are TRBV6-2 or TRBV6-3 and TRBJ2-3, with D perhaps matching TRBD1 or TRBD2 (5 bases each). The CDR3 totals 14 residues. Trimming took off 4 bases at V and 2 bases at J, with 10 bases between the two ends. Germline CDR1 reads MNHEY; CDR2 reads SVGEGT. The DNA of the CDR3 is TGTGCCAGCAGTTCGGGACCCCTCACAGATACGCAGTATTTT. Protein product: CASSSGPLTDTQYF.

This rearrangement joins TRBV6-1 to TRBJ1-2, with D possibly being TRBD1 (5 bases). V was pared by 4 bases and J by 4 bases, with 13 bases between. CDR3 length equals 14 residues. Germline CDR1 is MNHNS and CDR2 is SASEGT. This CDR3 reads CASSGTGWGYGYTF. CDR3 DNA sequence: TGTGCCAGCAGTGGTACAGGTTGGGGCTATGGCTACACCTTC.

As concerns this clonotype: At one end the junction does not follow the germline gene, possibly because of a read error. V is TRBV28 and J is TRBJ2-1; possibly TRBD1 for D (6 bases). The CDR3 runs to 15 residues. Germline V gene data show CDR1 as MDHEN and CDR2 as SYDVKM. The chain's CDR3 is CAGRLAGESYNEQFF. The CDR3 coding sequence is TGTGCCGGCAGACTTGCAGGGGAGTCCTACAATGAGCAGTTCTTC. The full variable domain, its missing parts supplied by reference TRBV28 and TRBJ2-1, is DVKVTQSSRYLVKRTGEKVFLECVQDMDHENMFWYRQDPGLGLRLIYFSYDVKMKEKGDIPEGYSVSREKKERFSLILESASTNQTSMYLCAGRLAGESYNEQFFGPGTRLTVL.

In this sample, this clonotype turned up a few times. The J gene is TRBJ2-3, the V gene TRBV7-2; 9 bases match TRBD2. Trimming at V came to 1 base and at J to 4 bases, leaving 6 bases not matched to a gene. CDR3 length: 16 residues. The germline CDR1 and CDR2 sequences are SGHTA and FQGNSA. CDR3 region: CASSLGVAGAADTQYF. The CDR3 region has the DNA TGTGCCAGCAGCTTAGGAGTAGCGGGAGCGGCAGATACGCAGTATTTT.

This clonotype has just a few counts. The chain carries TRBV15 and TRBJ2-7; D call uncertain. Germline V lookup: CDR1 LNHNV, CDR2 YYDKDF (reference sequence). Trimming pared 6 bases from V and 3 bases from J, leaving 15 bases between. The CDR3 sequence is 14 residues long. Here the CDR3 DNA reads TGTGCCACCAGACCAAGGGCTCAGAGCTACGAGCAGTACTTC. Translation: CATRPRAQSYEQYF.

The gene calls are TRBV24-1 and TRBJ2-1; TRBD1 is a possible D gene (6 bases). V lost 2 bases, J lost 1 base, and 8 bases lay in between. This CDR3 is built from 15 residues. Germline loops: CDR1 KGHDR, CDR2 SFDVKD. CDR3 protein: CATSDWTESYNEQFF. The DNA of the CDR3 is TGTGCCACCAGTGATTGGACAGAATCCTACAATGAGCAGTTCTTC.

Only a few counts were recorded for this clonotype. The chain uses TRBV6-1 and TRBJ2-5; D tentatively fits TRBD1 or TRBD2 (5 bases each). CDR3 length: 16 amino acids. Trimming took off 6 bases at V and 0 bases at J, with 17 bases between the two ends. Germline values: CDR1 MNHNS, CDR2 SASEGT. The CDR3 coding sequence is TGTGCCAGCAGAACGCCGGGGCCGGGGTACCAAGAGACCCAGTACTTC. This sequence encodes CASRTPGPGYQETQYF.

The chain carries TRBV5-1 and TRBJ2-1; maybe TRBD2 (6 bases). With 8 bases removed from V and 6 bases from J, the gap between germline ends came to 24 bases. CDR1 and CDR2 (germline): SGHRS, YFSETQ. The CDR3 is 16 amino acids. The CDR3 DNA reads TGCGCCAGTAGTTCCGGGGGTTATACGGGGATCAATGAGCAGTTCTTC. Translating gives CASSSGGYTGINEQFF.

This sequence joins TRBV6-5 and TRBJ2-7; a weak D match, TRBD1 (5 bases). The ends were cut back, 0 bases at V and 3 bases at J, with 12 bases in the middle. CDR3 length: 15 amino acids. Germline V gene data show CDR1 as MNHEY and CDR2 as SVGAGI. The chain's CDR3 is CASSYSGNTGYEQYF. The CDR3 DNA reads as TGTGCCAGCAGTTACTCAGGGAATACAGGCTACGAGCAGTACTTC.

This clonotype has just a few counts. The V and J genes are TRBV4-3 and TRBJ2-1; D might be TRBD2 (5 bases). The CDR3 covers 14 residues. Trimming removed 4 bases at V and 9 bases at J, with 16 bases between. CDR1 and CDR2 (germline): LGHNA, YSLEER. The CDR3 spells CASSPGGELGEQFF. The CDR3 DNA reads TGCGCCAGCAGCCCTGGTGGGGAGCTCGGTGAGCAGTTCTTC.

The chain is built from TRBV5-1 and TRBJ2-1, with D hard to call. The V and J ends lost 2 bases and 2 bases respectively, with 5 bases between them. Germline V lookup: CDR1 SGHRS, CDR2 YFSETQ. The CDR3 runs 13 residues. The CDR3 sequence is CASSLQAYNEQFF. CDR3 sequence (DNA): TGCGCCAGCAGCTTACAAGCCTACAATGAGCAGTTCTTC. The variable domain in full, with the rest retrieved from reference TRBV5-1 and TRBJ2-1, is KAGVTQTPRYLIKTRGQQVTLSCSPISGHRSVSWYQQTPGQGLQFLFEYFSETQRNKGNFPGRFSGRQFSNSRSEMNVSTLELGDSALYLCASSLQAYNEQFFGPGTRLTVL.

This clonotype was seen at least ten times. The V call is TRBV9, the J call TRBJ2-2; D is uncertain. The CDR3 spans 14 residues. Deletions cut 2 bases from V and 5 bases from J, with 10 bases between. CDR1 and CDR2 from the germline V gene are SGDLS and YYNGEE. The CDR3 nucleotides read TGTGCCAGCAGCGTGACCATGGAGACCGGGGAGCTGTTTTTT. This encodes CASSVTMETGELFF.

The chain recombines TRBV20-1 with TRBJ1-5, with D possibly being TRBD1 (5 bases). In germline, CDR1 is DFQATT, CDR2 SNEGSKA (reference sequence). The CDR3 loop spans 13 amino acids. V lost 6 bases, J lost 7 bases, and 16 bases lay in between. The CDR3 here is CSARRGSGQPQHF. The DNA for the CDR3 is TGCAGTGCGAGAAGGGGAAGCGGCCAGCCCCAGCATTTT.

The chain's CDR3 is CASSQVSREDDEQFF. The CDR3 bases are TGTGCCAGCAGCCAAGTGTCTCGGGAAGATGATGAGCAGTTCTTC. The chain employs TRBV4-2 and TRBJ2-1, with D possibly TRBD2 on 5 matching bases. Trimming took 1 base from V and 8 from J, leaving 15 bases between them. The length of the CDR3 is 15 residues. The germline CDR1 and CDR2 sequences are LGHNA and YNFKEQ.

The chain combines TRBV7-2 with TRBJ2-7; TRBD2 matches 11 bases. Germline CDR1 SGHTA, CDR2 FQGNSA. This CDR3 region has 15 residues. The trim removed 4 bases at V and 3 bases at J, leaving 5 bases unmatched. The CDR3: CASSSGLAEYYEQYF. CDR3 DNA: TGTGCCAGCAGCTCGGGACTAGCGGAATACTACGAGCAGTACTTC. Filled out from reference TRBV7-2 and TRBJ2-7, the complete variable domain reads GAGVSQSPSNKVTEKGKDVELRCDPISGHTALYWYRQSLGQGLEFLIYFQGNSAPDKSGLPSDRFSAERTGGSVSTLTIQRTQQEDSAVYLCASSSGLAEYYEQYFGPGTRLTVT.

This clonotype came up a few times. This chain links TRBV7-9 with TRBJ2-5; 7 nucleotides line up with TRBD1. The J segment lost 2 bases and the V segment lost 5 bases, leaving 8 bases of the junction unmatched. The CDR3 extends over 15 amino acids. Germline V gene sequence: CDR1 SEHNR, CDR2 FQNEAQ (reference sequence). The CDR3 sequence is CASSQNWDRQETQYF. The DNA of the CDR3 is TGTGCCAGCAGCCAGAACTGGGACAGACAAGAGACCCAGTACTTC. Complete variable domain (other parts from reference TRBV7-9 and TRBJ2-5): DTGVSQNPRHKITKRGQNVTFRCDPISEHNRLYWYRQTLGQGPEFLTYFQNEAQLEKSRLLSDRFSAERPKGSFSTLEIQRTEQGDSAMYLCASSQNWDRQETQYFGPGTRLLVL.

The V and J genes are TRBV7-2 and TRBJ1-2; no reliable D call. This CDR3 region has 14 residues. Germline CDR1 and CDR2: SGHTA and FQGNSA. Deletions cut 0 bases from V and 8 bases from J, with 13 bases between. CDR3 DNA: TGTGCCAGCAGCTTAGCGGCCCCAGCCAGCGGCTACACCTTC. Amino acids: CASSLAAPASGYTF.

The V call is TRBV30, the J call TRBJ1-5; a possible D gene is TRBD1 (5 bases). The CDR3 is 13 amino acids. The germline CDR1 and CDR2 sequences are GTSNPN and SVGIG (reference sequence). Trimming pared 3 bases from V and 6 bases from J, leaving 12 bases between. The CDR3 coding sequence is TGTGCCTGGAGCGGACACCCGGGTCAGCCCCAGCATTTT. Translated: CAWSGHPGQPQHF.

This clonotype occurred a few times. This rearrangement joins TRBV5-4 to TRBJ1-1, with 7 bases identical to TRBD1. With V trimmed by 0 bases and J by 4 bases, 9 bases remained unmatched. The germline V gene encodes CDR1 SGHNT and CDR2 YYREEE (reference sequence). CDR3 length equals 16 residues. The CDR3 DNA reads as TGTGCCAGCAGCTTGGGGGGGGGCAGGGGGTCCACTGAAGCTTTCTTT. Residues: CASSLGGGRGSTEAFF.

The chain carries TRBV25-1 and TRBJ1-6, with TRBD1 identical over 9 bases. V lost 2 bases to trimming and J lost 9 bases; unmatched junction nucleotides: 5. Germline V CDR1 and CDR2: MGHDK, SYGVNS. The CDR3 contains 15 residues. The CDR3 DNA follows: TGTGCCAGCAGTGAACCCGGGACAGGGATTTCACCCCTCCACTTT. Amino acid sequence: CASSEPGTGISPLHF.

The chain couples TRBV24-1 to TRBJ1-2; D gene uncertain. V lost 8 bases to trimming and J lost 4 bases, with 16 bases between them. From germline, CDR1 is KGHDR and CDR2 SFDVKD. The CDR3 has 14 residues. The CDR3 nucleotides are TGTGCCACCACCAGTAGTAGGGAAGGCTATGGCTACACCTTC. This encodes CATTSSREGYGYTF.

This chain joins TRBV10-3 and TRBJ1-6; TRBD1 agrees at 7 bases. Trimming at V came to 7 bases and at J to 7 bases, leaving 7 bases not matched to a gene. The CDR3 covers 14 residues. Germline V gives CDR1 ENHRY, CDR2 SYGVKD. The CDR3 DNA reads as TGTGCCATCAAACTCGGGACAGAGAATTCACCCCTCCACTTT. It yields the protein CAIKLGTENSPLHF.

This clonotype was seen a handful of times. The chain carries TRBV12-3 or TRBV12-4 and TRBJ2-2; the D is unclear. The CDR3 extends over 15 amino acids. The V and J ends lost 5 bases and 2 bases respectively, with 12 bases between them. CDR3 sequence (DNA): TGTGCCAGCAGTCCGGACCTGGGTAACACCGGGGAGCTGTTTTTT. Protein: CASSPDLGNTGELFF.

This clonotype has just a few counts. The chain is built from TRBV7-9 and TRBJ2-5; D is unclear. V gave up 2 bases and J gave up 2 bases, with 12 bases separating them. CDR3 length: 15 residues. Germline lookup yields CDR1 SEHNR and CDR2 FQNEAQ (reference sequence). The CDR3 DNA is TGTGCCAGCAGCTTAAAGGGCAGCATTCAAGAGACCCAGTACTTC. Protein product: CASSLKGSIQETQYF.

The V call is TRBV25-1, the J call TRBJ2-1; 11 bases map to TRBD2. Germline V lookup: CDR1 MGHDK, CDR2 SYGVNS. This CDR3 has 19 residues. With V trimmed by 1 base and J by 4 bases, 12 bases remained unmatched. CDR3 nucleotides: TGTGCCAGCAGTGAATTGGGGCTAGCGGGAGGATTTAATTACAATGAGCAGTTCTTC. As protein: CASSELGLAGGFNYNEQFF.